This TCR beta chain originates from a study of blood T cell repertoires in COVID-19. Profiling relied on immunoSEQ multiplex PCR, and the TCRdb table lists in-frame clones only, not all of them. The sample lists approximately 300,000 clones; roughly 90% were seen once. Germline V gene data show CDR1 as MNHEY and CDR2 as SVGEGT. Trimming removed 2 bases from V and 10 bases from J, with 12 bases in between. The CDR3 runs 13 residues. Followed over time, Seattle patients had been enrolled while infection was active. Input material: peripheral blood. The TCR originated in a woman aged 25 to 45 with COVID-19, enrolled during active disease. The chain is built from TRBV6-2 or TRBV6-3 and TRBJ2-1; D uncertain. CDR3 nucleotides: TGTGCCAGCAGTTACACGCCTAGTCTCGAGCAGTTCTTC. Translating gives CASSYTPSLEQFF.